The next 20 T cell receptor beta chains were all read from a single sample in a study of shared clonotypes between healthy human individuals. Clones were sequenced by immunoSEQ multiplex PCR, and TCRdb holds only the in-frame ones, with some missing. Of approximately 2,300,000 clones listed, about 90% are singletons. The sample comprised naive CD4+ T cells from PBMCs. Subset described: CD45RA+ positively selected. Receptors were obtained from a man aged 18 to 29 in good health. Some clones in this sample may be carry-over from other donors' samples.

The rearrangement uses TRBV10-3 and TRBJ2-7, with 12 bases aligning to TRBD2. V lost 3 bases, J lost 5 bases, and 5 bases stayed unmatched. This CDR3 comprises 15 residues. Germline CDR1 ENHRY, CDR2 SYGVKD. The CDR3 bases are TGTGCCATCAGTGATTCGACTAGCGGGAGCAACGAGCAGTACTTC. Residues: CAISDSTSGSNEQYF.

The chain carries TRBV20-1 and TRBJ2-7, with D perhaps TRBD2 (6 bases). CDR1 is DFQATT, CDR2 SNEGSKA, per germline (reference sequence). CDR3 size: 11 residues. Trimming shortened V by 5 bases and J by 3 bases, and 8 bases separated the two germline ends. The CDR3 is CSAGGFYEQYF. For the CDR3, the DNA is TGCAGTGCTGGGGGGTTCTACGAGCAGTACTTC.

This clone appeared once. J is TRBJ2-7 and V is TRBV5-6; D remains unclear. The V end was cut by 0 bases, the J end by 0 bases, with 13 bases between. The CDR3 is 16 residues long. From germline, CDR1 is SGHDT and CDR2 YYEEEE. The CDR3 DNA reads TGTGCCAGCAGCTTGGCGAGAGCTGTAAGCTCCTACGAGCAGTACTTC. This translates into CASSLARAVSSYEQYF.

This clone was recorded only once. This same CDR3 is encoded by further DNA sequences in the sample. The gene calls are TRBV5-1 and TRBJ2-7; maybe TRBD2 (6 bases). V was shortened by 0 bases and J by 2 bases, with 9 bases between the two germline ends. The CDR3 is 14 amino acids. Germline V gives CDR1 SGHRS, CDR2 YFSETQ. CDR3: CASSLGGGPYEQYF. The CDR3 DNA is TGCGCCAGCAGCTTGGGTGGAGGGCCCTACGAGCAGTACTTC.

The rearrangement joins TRBV28 to TRBJ1-3; D is unresolved. The germline CDR1 and CDR2 sequences are MDHEN and SYDVKM. The CDR3 is 16 amino acids. The V end was cut by 6 bases, the J end by 0 bases, with 15 bases between. This CDR3 reads CASSTIRLSSGNTIYF. The DNA of the CDR3 is TGTGCCAGCAGCACCATTAGGTTGAGCTCTGGAAACACCATATATTTT.

The CDR3 DNA sequence: TGCGCCAGCACTATGAACGGACTAGCCGGGGAGCTGTTTTTT. Residues: CASTMNGLAGELFF. The chain uses TRBV5-1 and TRBJ2-2; 7 bases are shared with TRBD2. CDR3 size: 14 residues. Germline V gives CDR1 SGHRS, CDR2 YFSETQ. J lost 6 bases, V lost 6 bases, and 8 bases had no gene match.

This clone was observed a single time. Since the CDR3 does not end with the conserved phenylalanine or tryptophan, this likely comes from a read error. The DNA is omitted, as the CDR3 cannot be located on it reliably, and the CDR3 follows TCRdb's listing. The rearrangement joins TRBV6-1 to TRBJ2-7; TRBD1 was called by the table and not checked on the DNA. Per germline, CDR1 MNHNS and CDR2 SASEGT. Termini included, the CDR3 measures 12 amino acids. The CDR3 region is CASSTGELGHAL.

Concerning this clone itself: The sample has other DNA sequences that encode this CDR3 too. The genes are TRBV28 and TRBJ2-7; no clear D gene. Trimming shortened V by 3 bases and J by 5 bases, and 5 bases separated the two germline ends. The germline V gene has CDR1 MDHEN and CDR2 SYDVKM. The CDR3 extends over 11 amino acids. The CDR3 region is CASSLVDEQYF. CDR3 sequence (DNA): TGTGCCAGCAGTTTGGTCGACGAGCAGTACTTC.

The chain recombines TRBV5-1 with TRBJ2-7; the match to TRBD1 covers 8 bases. The CDR3 is 16 amino acids. Germline assignment: CDR1 SGHRS and CDR2 YFSETQ. The junction had 15 bases not matched to a gene; V was cut back by 4 bases and J by 6 bases. CDR3 protein: CASSPNPKGQGPEQYF. CDR3 nucleotide sequence: TGCGCCAGCAGCCCAAACCCGAAAGGACAGGGTCCCGAGCAGTACTTC.

The V gene is TRBV28, the J gene TRBJ2-2, with D tentatively TRBD1 (6 bases). The CDR3 covers 16 residues. CDR1 and CDR2 from the germline V gene are MDHEN and SYDVKM. V gave up 10 bases and J gave up 0 bases, with 18 bases separating them. The DNA for the CDR3 is TGTGCCATCCCAAGCGACGGACAGACGAACACCGGGGAGCTGTTTTTT. This codes for CAIPSDGQTNTGELFF.

This clone was counted a few times. This chain links TRBV11-2 with TRBJ1-1; possibly TRBD1 for D (5 bases). Looked up from germline, CDR1 is SGHAT and CDR2 is FQNNGV. V lost 5 bases and J lost 1, with 11 bases in between. The CDR3 length is 14 residues. CDR3 residues: CASSRQRGNTEAFF. The CDR3 DNA is TGTGCCAGCAGCAGACAGAGAGGGAACACTGAAGCTTTCTTT.

The chain has TRBV30 and TRBJ1-5, with D maybe TRBD1 (5 bases). Per germline, CDR1 GTSNPN and CDR2 SVGIG (reference sequence). V was cut by 0 bases and J by 3 bases, with 12 bases left in between. The length of the CDR3 is 15 residues. CDR3 DNA: TGTGCCTGGAGTGTCGGAGGGGAACTCAATCAGCCCCAGCATTTT. Translating it yields CAWSVGGELNQPQHF.

V is TRBV7-6 and J is TRBJ1-3; TRBD1 aligns across 11 bases. The CDR3 has 16 residues. Per germline, CDR1 SGHVS and CDR2 FNYEAQ. V gave up 5 bases and J gave up 3 bases; unmatched junction bases: 6. The CDR3, as DNA: TGTGCCAGCAGCACAGGACAGGGGGCGCGTGGAAACACCATATATTTT. Translated, it gives CASSTGQGARGNTIYF.

The CDR3 reads CAWSISSGANVLTF. The CDR3 nucleotides read TGTGCCTGGAGTATAAGCTCTGGGGCCAACGTCCTGACTTTC. The chain is built from TRBV30 and TRBJ2-6; D gene uncertain. Germline V gives CDR1 GTSNPN, CDR2 SVGIG (reference sequence). The CDR3 consists of 14 residues. The V end was cut by 2 bases, the J end by 0 bases, with 5 bases between.

The V call is TRBV28, the J call TRBJ2-1; TRBD2 matches at 8 bases. CDR1 and CDR2 from the germline V gene are MDHEN and SYDVKM. The junction had 9 bases not matched to a gene; V was cut back by 7 bases and J by 7 bases. The CDR3 consists of 14 residues. This CDR3 reads CASNPSGSLNEQFF. CDR3 sequence (DNA): TGTGCCAGCAATCCCAGCGGGAGTTTGAATGAGCAGTTCTTC.

The chain combines TRBV28 with TRBJ1-2; no clear D gene. The germline V gene encodes CDR1 MDHEN and CDR2 SYDVKM. Trimming stripped 5 bases from V and 1 base from J, with 14 bases between. CDR3 length equals 15 residues. In DNA, the CDR3 is TGTGCCAGCAGTGGTCCGGACGGAAATAACTATGGCTACACCTTC. It translates to CASSGPDGNNYGYTF.

This chain joins TRBV4-1 and TRBJ2-3, with a weak D call TRBD2 (5 bases). Germline loops: CDR1 MGHRA, CDR2 YSYEKL. V lost 0 bases, J lost 1 base, and 17 bases lay in between. The CDR3 loop spans 18 amino acids. The CDR3 DNA reads TGCGCCAGCAGCCAAGATAACCGGGCGGGTGTGGGCACAGATACGCAGTATTTT. It codes for CASSQDNRAGVGTDTQYF.

The chain joins TRBV6-1 to TRBJ2-1, with 9 bases aligning to TRBD1. V was clipped by 6 bases and J by 7 bases; unmatched bases: 7. Looked up from germline, CDR1 is MNHNS and CDR2 is SASEGT. The CDR3 is made up of 14 amino acids. Written as DNA, the CDR3 is TGTGCCAGCAGACCCGGGACAGGGTGGAATGAGCAGTTCTTC. It codes for CASRPGTGWNEQFF.

This clone was observed a few times. The rearrangement uses TRBV2 and TRBJ1-3; D unresolved. The CDR3 is made up of 14 amino acids. Trimming took off 9 bases at V and 0 bases at J, with 12 bases between the two ends. Per the germline V gene, CDR1 is SNHLY and CDR2 is FYNNEI. CDR3 DNA: TGTGCCAGTAGGCAGTTGAACTCTGGAAACACCATATATTTT. This sequence encodes CASRQLNSGNTIYF.

This clone was counted once. This chain connects TRBV5-8 to TRBJ1-5, with TRBD1 as a possible D gene (5 bases). With 2 bases removed from V and 7 bases from J, the gap between germline ends came to 16 bases. CDR1 SGHTS and CDR2 YDEGEE come from the germline V gene. The CDR3 extends over 15 amino acids. CDR3 in DNA: TGTGCCAGCAGCTTCGATCGGGCAGGGCACCAGCCCCAGCATTTT. Translating gives CASSFDRAGHQPQHF.